The clone carrying this T cell receptor (beta chain) was seen a handful of times. This sample is part of a study of blood T cells in healthy people across ages. V dropped 0 bases and J dropped 9 bases, with 21 bases sitting between them. Germline CDR1 reads DFQATT; CDR2 reads SNEGSKA (reference sequence). This CDR3 spans 16 amino acids. Then a second PCR, running roughly 7 to 11 cycles, was carried out with a sample-barcoded 5' primer and a J-beta primer mix. Any given sample supplied a minimum of 3 million CDR3-containing paired-end reads. A single record per CDR3 protein comes from TCRdb applying MiXCR to the 5' RACE reads. The table records 2 million or so distinct CDR3 sequences, 40% to 55% of them present only once.

This rearrangement joins TRBV20-1 to TRBJ2-1, with TRBD1 as a possible D gene (5 bases). The specimen was blood. The receptor comes from a woman aged 40 to 55 in good health. The CDR3 region has the DNA TGCAGTGCTAGAGATCCGGGCAGGGTCTCGTTAGGTGAGCAGTTCTTC. Residues: CSARDPGRVSLGEQFF.